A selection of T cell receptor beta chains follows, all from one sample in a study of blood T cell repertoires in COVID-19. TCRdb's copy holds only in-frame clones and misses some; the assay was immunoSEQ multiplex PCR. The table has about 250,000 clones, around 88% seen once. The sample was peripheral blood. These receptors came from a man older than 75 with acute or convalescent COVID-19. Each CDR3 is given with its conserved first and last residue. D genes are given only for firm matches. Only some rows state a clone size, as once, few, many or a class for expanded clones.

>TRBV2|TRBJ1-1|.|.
TGTGCCAGCAGTGAAGCGGGCAGTTCGCGAACTTTCTTT
CASSEAGSSRTFF
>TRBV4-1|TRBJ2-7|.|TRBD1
TGCGCCAGCAGCCAACTCCTGGGACAGGGCTGGCCCTACGAGCAGTACTTC
CASSQLLGQGWPYEQYF
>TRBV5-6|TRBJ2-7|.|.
TGTGCCAGCAGCTTGGGGCCAGGGAACTACGAGCAGTACTTC
CASSLGPGNYEQYF
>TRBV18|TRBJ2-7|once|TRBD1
TGTGCCAGCTCGAGGGAACAGGGGGCGGAGGAGCAGTACTTC
CASSREQGAEEQYF
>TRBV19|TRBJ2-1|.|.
TGTGCCAGTAGTATTACGCGGGTGGGTAATGAGCAGTTCTTC
CASSITRVGNEQFF
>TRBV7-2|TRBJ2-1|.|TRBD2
TGTGCCAGCAGCTTAGGAGGGACTAGTTCTTACAATGAGCAGTTCTTC
CASSLGGTSSYNEQFF
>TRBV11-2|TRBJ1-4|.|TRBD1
TGTGCCAGCAGCAGAGGACAGGCCGAAAAACTGTTTTTT
CASSRGQAEKLFF
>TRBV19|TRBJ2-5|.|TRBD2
TGTGCCAGTAGTATAGGGGTGCTAGCGGGGGGGCAAGAGACCCAGTACTTC
CASSIGVLAGGQETQYF
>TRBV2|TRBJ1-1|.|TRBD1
TGTGCCAGCAGGGACAGGGAGAACACTGAAGCTTTCTTT
CASRDRENTEAFF
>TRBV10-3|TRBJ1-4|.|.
TGTGCCATCAGTGAGCCTGCGGCTAATGAAAAACTGTTTTTT
CAISEPAANEKLFF